This T cell receptor (beta chain) was profiled in a study of CXCR3-negative and CXCR3-positive naive CD8 T cells. Points from the study as a whole: Naive cells positive for CXCR3 carried more hydrophobic TRB CDR3s than CXCR3-negative ones.

With respect to this clonotype: Its cognate antigen is unknown.

Germline assignment: CDR1 SGHRS and CDR2 YFSETQ. CDR3 length: 17 residues. The libraries of TRB cDNA were constructed through 5' RACE using UMI labels. With the 5' RACE reads reprocessed, TCRdb shows one record per CDR3 protein and no DNA. The data include some 130,000 distinct CDR3 sequences; the top ten clones carry about 0.48%. The chain joins TRBV5-1 to TRBJ2-1; the D gene TCRdb calls, TRBD1, cannot be checked with no DNA. What was sequenced was naive CXCR3- CD8+ T cells from blood. Subset defined: CD45RO-CCR7+CD27+CD95- naive CD8+ T cells lacking CXCR3 (TNR3-). The clonotype originates from a human donor in good health. Some clones in this sample may be carry-over from other donors' samples. The chain's CDR3 is CASTQPPQGADYNEQFF.